This TCR beta chain came from a study of T cells after yellow fever vaccination. As for the study in general: Where fractions had low cell numbers, libraries were prepared from them with the SMART-Seq v4 Ultra Low Input RNA kit.

TCRdb ran MiXCR on the 5' RACE reads and lists one entry per CDR3 protein. The table includes a few hundred thousand distinct CDR3 sequences, roughly 21% detected once. Germline V lookup: CDR1 LGHDT, CDR2 YNNKEL (reference sequence). This CDR3 spans 12 amino acids. V was trimmed by 1 base and J by 9 bases, leaving 6 bases between them. As concerns this clonotype: Its antigen is currently unknown.

Study-wide points: Subsequent to the booster, the majority of primary-vaccination clones reappeared (96% CD4, approximately 85% CD8). Weaker in magnitude, the secondary response showed a faster peak on day 5 versus 15.

The chain couples TRBV3-1 to TRBJ2-2; D remains ambiguous. This TCR was recovered from a man aged 30 to 39 who received the YFV17D yellow fever vaccine. Sequencing was performed on PBMCs, taken 15 days after the yellow fever booster vaccination. In DNA form, the CDR3 reads TGTGCCAGCAGCCAAGTGGGGAGGGAGCTGTTTTTT. Translated: CASSQVGRELFF.